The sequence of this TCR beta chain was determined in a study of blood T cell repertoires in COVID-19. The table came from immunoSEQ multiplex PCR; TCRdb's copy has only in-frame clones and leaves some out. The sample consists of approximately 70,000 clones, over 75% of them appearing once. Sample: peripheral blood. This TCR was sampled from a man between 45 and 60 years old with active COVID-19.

CDR3 sequence: CASSLEGAGGYNEQFF. The CDR3, as DNA: TGTGCCAGCAGCTTAGAGGGAGCGGGAGGATACAATGAGCAGTTCTTC. The chain recombines TRBV11-2 with TRBJ2-1; TRBD2 matches at 9 bases. V shed 0 bases, J shed 4 bases, and the junction held 4 bases outside the gene matches. The CDR3 is made up of 16 amino acids. CDR1 is SGHAT, CDR2 FQNNGV, per germline.